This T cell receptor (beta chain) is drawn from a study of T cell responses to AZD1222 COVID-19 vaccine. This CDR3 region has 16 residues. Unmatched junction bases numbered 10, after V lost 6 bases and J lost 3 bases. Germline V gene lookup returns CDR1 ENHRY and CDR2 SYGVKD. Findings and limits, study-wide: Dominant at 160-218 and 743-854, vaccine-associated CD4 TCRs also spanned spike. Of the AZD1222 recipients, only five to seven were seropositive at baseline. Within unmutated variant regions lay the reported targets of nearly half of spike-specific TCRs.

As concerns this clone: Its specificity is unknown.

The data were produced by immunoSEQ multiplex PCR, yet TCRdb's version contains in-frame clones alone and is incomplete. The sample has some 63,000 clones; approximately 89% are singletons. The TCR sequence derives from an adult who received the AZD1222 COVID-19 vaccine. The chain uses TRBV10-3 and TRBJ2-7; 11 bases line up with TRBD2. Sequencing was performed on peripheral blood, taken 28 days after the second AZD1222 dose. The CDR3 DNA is TGTGCCATCAGAAGAGGTGACGGGACTAGCGGCTACGAGCAGTACTTC. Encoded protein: CAIRRGDGTSGYEQYF.